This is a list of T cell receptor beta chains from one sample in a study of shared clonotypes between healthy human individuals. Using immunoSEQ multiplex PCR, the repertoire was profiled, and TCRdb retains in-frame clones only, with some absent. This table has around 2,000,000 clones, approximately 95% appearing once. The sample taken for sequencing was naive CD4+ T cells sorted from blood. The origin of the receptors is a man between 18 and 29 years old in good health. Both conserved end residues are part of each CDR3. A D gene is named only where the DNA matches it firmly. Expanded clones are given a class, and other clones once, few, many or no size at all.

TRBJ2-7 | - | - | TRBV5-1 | CASSLANQGPEQYF | TGCGCCAGCAGCTTGGCCAACCAGGGCCCCGAGCAGTACTTC
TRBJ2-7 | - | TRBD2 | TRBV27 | CASSSPGGARHEQYF | TGTGCCAGCTCGTCACCCGGGGGGGCTCGCCACGAGCAGTACTTC
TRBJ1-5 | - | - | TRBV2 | CASSEGSSNQPQHF | TGTGCCAGCAGTGAGGGCAGTAGCAATCAGCCCCAGCATTTT
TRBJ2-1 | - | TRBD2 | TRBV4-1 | CASARGLGASDNEQFF | TGCGCCAGCGCCCGTGGACTAGGCGCCTCAGACAATGAGCAGTTCTTC
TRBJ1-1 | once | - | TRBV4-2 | CASSQEGASNTEAFF | TGTGCCAGCAGCCAAGAAGGAGCGTCAAACACTGAAGCTTTCTTT
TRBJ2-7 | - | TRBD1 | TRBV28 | CATASPGQGAREQYF | TGTGCCACCGCATCTCCGGGACAGGGGGCGCGGGAGCAGTACTTC
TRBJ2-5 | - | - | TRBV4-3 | CASSRGPGSQETQYF | TGCGCCAGCAGTCGGGGGCCGGGAAGCCAAGAGACCCAGTACTTC
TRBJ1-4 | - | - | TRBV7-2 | CASSFSATNEKLFF | TGTGCCAGCAGCTTTTCTGCAACTAATGAAAAACTGTTTTTT
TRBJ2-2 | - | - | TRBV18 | CASSPGVGELFF | TGTGCCAGCTCACCAGGCGTCGGGGAGCTGTTTTTT
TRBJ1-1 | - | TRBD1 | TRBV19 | CASSPQGTGAFF | TGTGCCAGTAGTCCCCAGGGGACAGGGGCTTTCTTT
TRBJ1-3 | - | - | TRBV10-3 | CASSQMNTIYF | TGTGCCAGCAGCCAAATGAACACCATATATTTT
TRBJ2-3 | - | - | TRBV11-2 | CASSFAVRGTDTQYF | TGTGCCAGCAGCTTCGCGGTGCGGGGCACAGATACGCAGTATTTT
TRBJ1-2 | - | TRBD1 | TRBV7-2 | CASSQGTVYGYTF | TGTGCCAGCAGCCAGGGGACAGTCTATGGCTACACCTTC
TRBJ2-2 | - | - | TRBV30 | CAWSGYGTGELFF | TGTGCCTGGAGTGGGTACGGCACCGGGGAGCTGTTTTTT
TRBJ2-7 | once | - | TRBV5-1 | CASSLAPRYEQYF | TGCGCCAGCAGCTTGGCGCCTAGATACGAGCAGTACTTC
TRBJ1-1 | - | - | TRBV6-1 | CASSVLGGNTEAFF | TGTGCCAGCAGTGTCTTGGGCGGGAACACTGAAGCTTTCTTT
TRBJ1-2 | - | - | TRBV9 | CASSDGNYGYTF | TGTGCCAGCAGCGACGGGAACTATGGCTACACCTTC
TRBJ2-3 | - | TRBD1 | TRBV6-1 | CASSRQGSEDTQYF | TGTGCCAGCAGTAGACAGGGTAGTGAAGATACGCAGTATTTT
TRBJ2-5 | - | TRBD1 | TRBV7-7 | CASSTLDRFETQYF | TGTGCTAGCAGCACCCTGGACAGGTTTGAGACCCAGTACTTC
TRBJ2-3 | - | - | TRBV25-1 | CASSEGRSTDTQYF | TGTGCCAGCAGTGAGGGGCGTAGCACAGATACGCAGTATTTT
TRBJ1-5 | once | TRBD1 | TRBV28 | CASSFRRGTGGQPQHF | TGTGCCAGCAGTTTCCGCAGGGGGACAGGTGGACAGCCCCAGCATTTT
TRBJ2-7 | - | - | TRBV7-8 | CASSRGRVYEQYF | TGTGCCAGCAGCCGTGGCAGGGTTTACGAGCAGTACTTC
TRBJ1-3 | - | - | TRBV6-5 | CASSYSPPFGGNTIYF | TGTGCCAGCAGTTACTCTCCACCCTTTGGGGGAAACACCATATATTTT
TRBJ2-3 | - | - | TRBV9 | CASSAHPGRAADTQYF | TGTGCCAGCAGCGCGCATCCCGGAAGGGCGGCAGATACGCAGTATTTT
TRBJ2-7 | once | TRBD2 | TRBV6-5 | CASSYSKLRGSYEQYF | TGTGCCAGCAGTTACTCGAAGCTACGCGGGAGCTACGAGCAGTACTTC
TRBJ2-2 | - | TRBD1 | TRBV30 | CAWSVSRTGDNTGELFF | TGTGCCTGGAGTGTTTCTCGGACAGGGGACAACACCGGGGAGCTGTTTTTT
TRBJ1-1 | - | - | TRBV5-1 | CASSLEGRLGAEAFF | TGCGCCAGCAGCTTGGAAGGCAGGCTGGGGGCTGAAGCTTTCTTT
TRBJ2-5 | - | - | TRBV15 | CATSPLGLGAQYF | TGTGCCACCAGCCCCCTGGGTTTAGGCGCCCAGTACTTC
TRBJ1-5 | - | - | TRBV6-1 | CASSETSPNQPQHF | TGTGCCAGCAGTGAGACCTCACCTAATCAGCCCCAGCATTTT
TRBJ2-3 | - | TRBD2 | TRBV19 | CASSELAGGDTQYF | TGTGCCAGTAGTGAACTAGCGGGAGGCGATACGCAGTATTTT
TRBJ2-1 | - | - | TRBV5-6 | CASSSRSSYNEQFF | TGTGCCAGCAGCTCCCGGAGCTCCTACAATGAGCAGTTCTTC
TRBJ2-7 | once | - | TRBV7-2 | CASSLVGLSYEQYF | TGTGCCAGCAGCCTCGTAGGATTATCCTACGAGCAGTACTTC
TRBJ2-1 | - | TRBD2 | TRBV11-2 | CASSPISGALGNEQFF | TGTGCCAGCAGCCCCATTAGCGGGGCGCTCGGGAATGAGCAGTTCTTC
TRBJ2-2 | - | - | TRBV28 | CASSQGHKGTGELFF | TGTGCCAGCAGCCAGGGACACAAAGGCACCGGGGAGCTGTTTTTT
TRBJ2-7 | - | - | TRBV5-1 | CASSLDGGRGSYEQYF | TGCGCCAGCAGCTTGGATGGCGGAAGGGGCTCCTACGAGCAGTACTTC
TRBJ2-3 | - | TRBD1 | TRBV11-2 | CASSFPGQGVDTQYF | TGTGCCAGCAGCTTCCCGGGACAGGGTGTAGATACGCAGTATTTT
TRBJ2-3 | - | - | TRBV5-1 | CASSPRASGASTDTQYF | TGCGCCAGCAGCCCCCGCGCGTCGGGGGCAAGCACAGATACGCAGTATTTT
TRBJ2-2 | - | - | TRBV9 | CASSVDSFRLARLGNTGELFF | TGTGCCAGCAGCGTAGACTCCTTCCGCCTAGCACGGTTAGGAAACACCGGGGAGCTGTTTTTT
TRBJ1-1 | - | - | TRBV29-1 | CSVEGPFGRGNTEAFF | TGCAGCGTTGAAGGGCCGTTCGGCAGGGGAAACACTGAAGCTTTCTTT
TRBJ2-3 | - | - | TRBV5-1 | CASSLEAGHQDTQYF | TGCGCCAGCAGCTTGGAGGCAGGGCATCAAGATACGCAGTATTTT